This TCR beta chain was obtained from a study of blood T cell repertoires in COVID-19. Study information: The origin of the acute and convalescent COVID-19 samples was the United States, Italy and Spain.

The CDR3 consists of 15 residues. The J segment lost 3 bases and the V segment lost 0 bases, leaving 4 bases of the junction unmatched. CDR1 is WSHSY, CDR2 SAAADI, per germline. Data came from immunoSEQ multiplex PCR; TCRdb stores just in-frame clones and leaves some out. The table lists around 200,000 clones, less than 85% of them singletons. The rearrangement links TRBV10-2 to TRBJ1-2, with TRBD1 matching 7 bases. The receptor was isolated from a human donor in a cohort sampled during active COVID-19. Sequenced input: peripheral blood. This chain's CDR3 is CASSESPRGDYGYTF. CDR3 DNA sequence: TGCGCCAGCAGTGAGTCACCCAGGGGGGACTATGGCTACACCTTC.